Each of the 14 T cell receptor beta chains below was sequenced from the same sample in a study of T cells in Graves' hyperthyroidism and ophthalmopathy (dated by TCRdb to the late 2010s). The library was produced with multiplex PCR. The run used an Illumina HiSeq 2000. Amplification of TCR beta CDR3 regions was carried out from RNA transcripts. The first round of RT-PCR for the TCR CDR3 was performed with the HTBI primer set and the Qiagen OneStep RT-PCR kit. The raw public data were reprocessed by TCRdb itself: fastp quality trimming at Q25, MiXCR clonotype calling, in-frame beta chains only. Entries are consolidated by CDR3 protein sequence, retaining the most common genes and DNA. In all, the sample holds fewer than 900,000 distinct CDR3 sequences, and 16% of those were seen once. The top ten clones comprise about 8.4% of the sample. The material sequenced was blood. Receptors originate from a man aged 18 to 30 with Graves' hyperthyroidism.

The chain links TRBV5-6 to TRBJ2-3, with unresolved D. The germline CDR1 and CDR2 sequences are SGHDT and YYEEEE. The CDR3 runs to 14 residues. The ends were cut back, 2 bases at V and 6 bases at J, with 13 bases in the middle. The CDR3 sequence is CASSLGRSFDTQYF. CDR3 nucleotide sequence: TGTGCCAGCAGCTTAGGAAGATCATTTGATACGCAGTATTTT.

V is TRBV19 and J is TRBJ2-1, with no clear D. The CDR3 length is 13 residues. V lost 5 bases and J 5 bases, leaving 10 bases between the germline ends. CDR1 is LNHDA and CDR2 is SQIVND in the germline V gene (reference sequence). DNA for the CDR3: TGTGCCAGTAGTCCCTATCAGGACAATGAGCAGTTCTTC. This encodes CASSPYQDNEQFF.

In its sample, this clonotype was seen a few times. V gene TRBV7-8 combines with J gene TRBJ1-2, with TRBD1 matching over 8 bases. Trimming at V came to 3 bases and at J to 5 bases, leaving 8 bases not matched to a gene. Germline loops: CDR1 SGHVS, CDR2 FQNEAQ. The CDR3 runs to 15 residues. The CDR3 reads CASSFKQGGGYGYTF. CDR3 DNA sequence: TGTGCCAGCAGCTTTAAACAGGGGGGAGGTTATGGCTACACCTTC. The full variable domain, its missing parts supplied by reference TRBV7-8 and TRBJ1-2, is GAGVSQSPRYKVAKRGQDVALRCDPISGHVSLFWYQQALGQGPEFLTYFQNEAQLDKSGLPSDRFFAERPEGSVSTLKIQRTQQEDSAVYLCASSFKQGGGYGYTFGSGTRLTVV.

The sample holds a few counts of this clonotype. CDR3 bases: TGTGCCAGCAGTTCCTTTGCGGGAGGGCCTGGAGATACGCAGTATTTT. It translates to CASSSFAGGPGDTQYF. The genes are TRBV28 and TRBJ2-3, with 9 bases matching TRBD2. The CDR3 loop spans 16 amino acids. CDR1 is MDHEN and CDR2 is SYDVKM in the germline V gene. V was pared by 4 bases and J by 5 bases, with 10 bases of the junction left unmatched.

The rearrangement uses TRBV7-3 and TRBJ2-7; 8 positions agree with TRBD2. The CDR3 sequence is 15 residues long. Germline lookup yields CDR1 SGHTA and CDR2 FQGTGA. The trim removed 5 bases at V and 0 bases at J, leaving 6 bases unmatched. This CDR3 is CASSQGAGGSYEQYF. CDR3 DNA sequence: TGTGCCAGCAGCCAAGGGGCGGGAGGCTCCTACGAGCAGTACTTC.

This clonotype was counted many times. V usage is TRBV29-1 and J usage is TRBJ1-5; tentatively, D is TRBD1 (6 bases). This CDR3 spans 12 amino acids. V was pared by 5 bases and J by 4 bases, with 9 bases between. Germline CDR1 and CDR2: SQVTM and ANQGSEA. This chain's CDR3 is CSVKTGNQPQHF. DNA of the CDR3: TGCAGCGTTAAAACAGGGAATCAGCCCCAGCATTTT.

There are many counts of this clonotype. V is TRBV2 and J is TRBJ2-7; D unclear. The germline V gene encodes CDR1 SNHLY and CDR2 FYNNEI. The CDR3 runs to 14 residues. The ends were cut back, 1 base at V and 3 bases at J, with 10 bases in the middle. The CDR3 DNA is TGTGCCAGCAGTGAAGGTGGACCTTACTACGAGCAGTACTTC. Translation gives CASSEGGPYYEQYF.

About this clonotype itself: This sequence may be a read error, since a much larger clone differs from it by one base. The rearrangement uses TRBV27 and TRBJ2-3, with 8 bases that match TRBD2. Germline V gene lookup returns CDR1 MNHEY and CDR2 SMNVEV (reference sequence). V lost 8 bases to trimming and J lost 4 bases; unmatched junction nucleotides: 11. This CDR3 has 15 amino acids. In DNA, the CDR3 is TGTGCCAGCGGTCCGGGACTAGGAAGGGCAGATACGCAGTATTTT. Encoded protein: CASGPGLGRADTQYF.

This clonotype was counted at least ten times. The chain joins TRBV28 to TRBJ2-4; D perhaps matches TRBD1 (5 bases). Trimming took off 6 bases at V and 6 bases at J, with 12 bases between the two ends. Germline loops: CDR1 MDHEN, CDR2 SYDVKM. The CDR3 covers 13 residues. The DNA for the CDR3 is TGTGCCAGCAGCAGGTGGCAGGGAAACATTCAGTACTTC. It yields the protein CASSRWQGNIQYF.

The V and J genes are TRBV28 and TRBJ1-2, with 9 bases matching TRBD1. The CDR3 sequence is 14 residues long. Germline CDR1 and CDR2: MDHEN and SYDVKM. The V gene end was trimmed by 6 bases and the J gene end by 5 bases; junction bases not matched to a gene: 7. The CDR3 nucleotides are TGTGCCAGCAGGGGACAGGGAATGGGGTATGGCTACACCTTC. This gives the protein CASRGQGMGYGYTF.

There are a few counts of this clonotype. The gene calls are TRBV7-9 and TRBJ2-1; 8 bases are a match to TRBD2. Germline-derived CDR1 and CDR2 are SEHNR and FQNEAQ (reference sequence). This CDR3 spans 19 amino acids. Germline trimming cut 2 bases from V and 0 bases from J; bases unmatched to any gene: 12. Here the CDR3 DNA reads TGTGCCAGCAGCTTAAATACGGCTAGCGGGTCTGGCTCCTACAATGAGCAGTTCTTC. Its protein is CASSLNTASGSGSYNEQFF.

This clonotype has only a few counts. Here the CDR3 reads CASSIWDQETQYF. The DNA for the CDR3 is TGTGCCAGTAGTATCTGGGACCAAGAGACCCAGTACTTC. V and J are TRBV19 and TRBJ2-5, with D uncertain. Trimming removed 3 bases from V and 0 bases from J, with 5 bases in between. The CDR3 contains 13 residues. The germline V gene has CDR1 LNHDA and CDR2 SQIVND (reference sequence).

The gene calls are TRBV4-1 and TRBJ2-3, with 11 bases identical to TRBD2. V gave up 3 bases and J gave up 2 bases; unmatched junction bases: 16. CDR1 and CDR2 (germline): MGHRA, YSYEKL. CDR3 length equals 20 residues. The CDR3 nucleotides are TGCGCCAGCAGCCACAGGGTAGCGGGAGGGCCTCACACACACACAGATACGCAGTATTTT. The encoded protein is CASSHRVAGGPHTHTDTQYF.

About this clonotype itself: At one of its ends the junction is not consistent with the germline gene, which may arise from a read error. This chain links TRBV2 with TRBJ2-5; unclear D gene. Germline CDR1 reads SNHLY; CDR2 reads FYNNEI. The CDR3 is 14 residues long. The CDR3 nucleotides are TGTGCCGGCAGTGACTTGGGTTCGGAAGAGACCCAGTACTTC. This gives the protein CAGSDLGSEETQYF.